This is a list of T cell receptor beta chains from one sample in a study of T cells in Graves' hyperthyroidism and ophthalmopathy. One entry per CDR3 protein, called by TCRdb with MiXCR from the multiplex PCR reads. The sample lists about 420,000 distinct CDR3 sequences; roughly 13% were seen once. The sequenced sample was blood. Receptor source: a woman under 30 with Graves' hyperthyroidism. Both conserved end residues are part of each CDR3. The D gene is left open where the match is weak. Clone size is not always given. Where it is, it says once, few, many or a class for expanded clones.

abundance,v_gene,j_gene,d_gene,CDR3nt,CDR3aa
many,TRBV11-1,TRBJ2-1,NA,TGTGCCAGCAGCTTATACAGCTCCTACAATGAGCAGTTCTTC,CASSLYSSYNEQFF
many,TRBV20-1,TRBJ2-3,TRBD2,TGCAGTGCTGTTTCTTTACCGGGACTAGCTTCTTCAACTAGCACAGATACGCAGTATTTT,CSAVSLPGLASSTSTDTQYF
NA,TRBV20-1,TRBJ1-3,TRBD1,TGCAGTGCTAGAGATGGGACAGAAAGAAACACCATATATTTT,CSARDGTERNTIYF
many,TRBV7-2,TRBJ1-3,NA,TGTGCCAGCAGCTTAGATGCAGGCGGAAACACCATATATTTT,CASSLDAGGNTIYF
few,TRBV6-1,TRBJ2-1,TRBD2,TGTGCCAGCAAGGCAGTAGCGGGAGGTGGTGAGCAGTTCTTC,CASKAVAGGGEQFF
few,TRBV6-1,TRBJ1-3,NA,TGTGCCAGCAGCCTAACGCTCCCCGGCCTCTCTGGAAACACCATATATTTT,CASSLTLPGLSGNTIYF
many,TRBV6-1,TRBJ2-1,TRBD2,TGTGCCAGCAGCCCTAGCGGGGGAGCCTACAATGAGCAGTTCTTC,CASSPSGGAYNEQFF
few,TRBV24-1,TRBJ2-3,NA,TGTGCCACCAGTGAGGGAGGGGGCATCGATACGCAGTATTTT,CATSEGGGIDTQYF
NA,TRBV5-4,TRBJ2-1,NA,TGTGCCAGCAGCTTAGGGCAGGGTCGGGATGAGCAGTTCTTC,CASSLGQGRDEQFF
NA,TRBV5-1,TRBJ2-5,TRBD2,TGCGCCAGCAGCTCGGGCCCGGGACTAGCGGGAGGAGAGACCCAGTACTTC,CASSSGPGLAGGETQYF
many,TRBV15,TRBJ2-7,TRBD1,TGTGCCACCAGCAGATCAGGGGGCGAGCAGTACTTC,CATSRSGGEQYF
NA,TRBV4-3,TRBJ1-2,TRBD1,TGCGCCAGCAGCCAACTGGACAGGGGGTATGGCTACACCTTC,CASSQLDRGYGYTF
NA,TRBV19,TRBJ1-3,NA,TGTGCCAGTAGTAGCACAGGATACTCTGGAAACACCATATATTTT,CASSSTGYSGNTIYF
NA,TRBV15,TRBJ2-7,TRBD2,TGTGCCACCAGCAGAGCAACTAGCGGTCGCTACGAGCAGTACTTC,CATSRATSGRYEQYF
few,TRBV7-2,TRBJ1-5,NA,TGTGCCAGCAGCTTAGGGGGAGGGGGCCAGCATTTT,CASSLGGGGQHF
many,TRBV27,TRBJ2-7,NA,TGTGCCAGCAGTTCCACGTCGGAGCGCTACGAGCAGTACTTC,CASSSTSERYEQYF
few,TRBV9,TRBJ1-1,NA,TGTGCCAGCAGCGTCCACGGGACGGCGAACACTGAAGCTTTCTTT,CASSVHGTANTEAFF
NA,TRBV6-1,TRBJ2-5,NA,TGTGCCAGCAGATTCTCCCCCGACCGGCAGACCCAAGAGACCCAGTACTTC,CASRFSPDRQTQETQYF
many,TRBV20-1,TRBJ1-1,NA,TGCAGTGCTATGTCCGGTATAATGAACACTGAAGCTTTCTTT,CSAMSGIMNTEAFF
few,TRBV9,TRBJ1-6,NA,TGTGCCAGCAGCGAGGGGGACAATAATTCACCCCTCCACTTT,CASSEGDNNSPLHF
many,TRBV10-2,TRBJ2-3,TRBD2,TGCGCCAGCAGTGAACAACTAGCGGGATCTGGCACAGATACGCAGTATTTT,CASSEQLAGSGTDTQYF
many,TRBV30,TRBJ1-2,NA,TGTGCCTGGCGGGACGGATCCCGCGGCTATGGCTACACCTTC,CAWRDGSRGYGYTF
NA,TRBV5-5,TRBJ2-1,TRBD2,TGTGCCAGCAGCTGGGGACTAGCGGGACCCAATGAGCAGTTCTTC,CASSWGLAGPNEQFF
few,TRBV27,TRBJ2-3,TRBD2,TGTGCCAGCAGCCCCTTTCCGGGAGGGGGGGATACGCAGTATTTT,CASSPFPGGGDTQYF